This T cell receptor (beta chain) was sequenced for a study of Ad26.COV2.S vaccination and SARS-CoV-2 variants. For the study at large: Intramuscular Ad26.COV2.S doses were given once or twice, 56 days apart. The study, taken as a whole, reports: Vaccine and placebo recipients had comparable breadth of non-spike TCRs.

The treatment was: 15 to 20 received Ad26.COV2.S at low or high dose, single or two shots; about 5 received placebo; per-sample allocation not given. It was on day 63 after the first vaccine or placebo injection that samples were taken. This vaccine is an Ad26 vector that expresses the Wuhan-strain SARS-CoV-2 spike. Turning to this clone: Its antigen is not identified.

In germline, CDR1 is SGHVS, CDR2 FQNEAQ. Losses at the gene ends were 5 bases for V and 3 bases for J; bases not matched to a gene: 12. This CDR3 contains 17 residues. The data were produced by immunoSEQ multiplex PCR, yet TCRdb's version contains in-frame clones alone and is incomplete. The table lists 400,000 to 500,000 clones, 85% to 90% of them singletons. The sequencing used peripheral blood, collected in a trial of Ad26.COV2.S vaccine versus placebo. The TCR was taken from a person between 18 and 59 years old who received the Ad26.COV2.S COVID-19 vaccine or a placebo. This sequence joins TRBV7-8 and TRBJ2-1; 8 bases are shared with TRBD2. In nucleotides, the CDR3 is TGTGCCAGCAGCCCGCTAACCGGGACTAGAGACTACAATGAGCAGTTCTTC. This translates into CASSPLTGTRDYNEQFF.